This T cell receptor beta chain is drawn from a study of identical twins. Trimming left V 1 base short and J 7 bases short, with 11 bases between. The length of the CDR3 is 13 residues. From germline, CDR1 is LGHDT and CDR2 YNNKEL (reference sequence). TCRdb used MiXCR to reprocess the 5' RACE reads, holding one entry per CDR3 protein. The data show 200,000 to 250,000 distinct CDR3 sequences, around 7% seen once. This sample was also put to use in a study of yellow fever vaccine responses in identical twins.

The TCR was taken from a woman aged 18-30 years in good health. This chain connects TRBV3-1 to TRBJ2-7; D uncertain. Source material: memory (CD45RO+) T cells sorted from blood. This CDR3 is CASSQGGRTEQYF. The CDR3 nucleotides read TGTGCCAGCAGCCAAGGAGGCAGGACGGAGCAGTACTTC.